These T cell receptor beta chains were read from a single sample in a study of cytomegalovirus exposure and HLA in healthy donors. The table came from immunoSEQ multiplex PCR; TCRdb's copy has only in-frame clones and leaves some out. The sample holds around 200,000 clones, approximately 80% seen once. What was sequenced was PBMCs. The receptors stem from a boy younger than 18 in good health and CMV-seronegative. CDR3s include the opening cysteine and the closing phenylalanine or tryptophan. Each record gives: J gene, D gene, clone size, V gene, CDR3 DNA, CDR3 protein. The D gene is left open where the match is weak. Clone size is shown for a subset of rows, as once, few, many or a class of expanded clone.

TRBJ1-2	.	.	TRBV21-1	TGTGCCAGCAGCAAACCTAAACCTAAACCGGGACAGGTATTCCGCTACACCTTC	CASSKPKPKPGQVFRYTF
TRBJ2-1	.	.	TRBV4-1	TGCGCCAGCAGCCTCACGAGAGGTTTCGATGAGCAGTTCTTC	CASSLTRGFDEQFF
TRBJ1-4	.	.	TRBV7-9	TGTGCCAGCAGCTTAATGGGGGCGTGGGAAAAACTGTTTTTT	CASSLMGAWEKLFF
TRBJ2-2	TRBD1	once	TRBV4-3	TGCGCCAGCAGCCTTGACAGGGGGTGGAACACCGGGGAGCTGTTTTTT	CASSLDRGWNTGELFF
TRBJ1-6	.	few	TRBV27	TGTGCCAGCAGTTTACTAGGTCAGGGTAAAACACCCCTCCACTTT	CASSLLGQGKTPLHF
TRBJ1-5	TRBD1	.	TRBV30	TGTGCCTGGAGTGTACTAGGACAGGGCAATCAGCCCCAGCATTTT	CAWSVLGQGNQPQHF
TRBJ2-5	TRBD1	.	TRBV30	TGTGCCTGGACCGGGACAGGGGAAGAGACCCAGTACTTC	CAWTGTGEETQYF
TRBJ2-1	.	.	TRBV11-3	TGTGCCAGCAGCCCTGACTGGGGGGACTACAATGAGCAGTTCTTC	CASSPDWGDYNEQFF
TRBJ1-2	TRBD1	.	TRBV27	TGTGCCAGCAGTCCCGGACAGGGGGCCAGCTACACCTTC	CASSPGQGASYTF
TRBJ2-7	.	.	TRBV19	TGTGCCAGTAGTTCCGGGACACTCTCCTACGAGCAGTACTTC	CASSSGTLSYEQYF
TRBJ1-2	TRBD1	.	TRBV13	TGTGCCAGCAGCTCCCGGGACAGGGGGATACGGGACTATGGCTACACCTTC	CASSSRDRGIRDYGYTF
TRBJ2-7	.	.	TRBV9	TGTGCCAGCGGCGTGGGGAGGCTTCTTAAGGACGAGCAGTACTTC	CASGVGRLLKDEQYF
TRBJ2-1	TRBD2	.	TRBV13	TGTGCCAGCAGAAACAAAATAGCGGGGGTCAGCCACAATGAGCAGTTCTTC	CASRNKIAGVSHNEQFF
TRBJ1-4	TRBD1	.	TRBV12-5	TGTGCTAGTGGTTTGTCACCGGGACAGGGGATGTTAGGCACTAATGAAAAACTGTTTTTT	CASGLSPGQGMLGTNEKLFF
TRBJ1-5	.	.	TRBV19	TGTGCCAGTAGTATCCGCAGGGACAATCAGCCCCAGCATTTT	CASSIRRDNQPQHF
TRBJ1-1	.	.	TRBV29-1	TGCAGCGTTGCCATGAACACTGAAGCTTTCTTT	CSVAMNTEAFF
TRBJ2-2	.	.	TRBV6-4	TGTGCCAGCGGCAGGGAGGATCGCACCGGGGAGCTGTTTTTT	CASGREDRTGELFF
TRBJ2-3	TRBD2	.	TRBV6-5	TGTGCCAGCAGTTATGAGCGGGGGGCAACAGATACGCAGTATTTT	CASSYERGATDTQYF
TRBJ2-7	TRBD1	.	TRBV13	TGTGCCAGCAGCCCCCAGGGGGCGTCCGAGCAGTACTTC	CASSPQGASEQYF
TRBJ2-7	TRBD2	.	TRBV7-9	TGTGCCAGCAGCTTCGGGACTAGCGGGGCCTACGAGCAGTACTTC	CASSFGTSGAYEQYF
TRBJ2-2	TRBD2	.	TRBV11-2	TGTGCCAGCAGCGACCACCGGACTAGCGGGGGTCGGGAGCTGTTTTTT	CASSDHRTSGGRELFF
TRBJ1-5	.	once	TRBV30	TGTGCCTGGAGTGTGCGGGGAGGGCAGCCCCAGCATTTT	CAWSVRGGQPQHF
TRBJ2-2	TRBD2	.	TRBV10-2	TGCGCCAGCTCGATTGGGGAGGGGAACACCGGGGAGCTGTTTTTT	CASSIGEGNTGELFF
TRBJ2-7	.	.	TRBV7-3	TGTGCCAGCAGCTTATCCCCGGGAACCTACGAGCAGTACTTC	CASSLSPGTYEQYF
TRBJ1-2	.	.	TRBV5-4	TGTGCCAGCAGCTTGAGGAGCTATGGCTACACCTTC	CASSLRSYGYTF
TRBJ1-2	.	once	TRBV29-1	TGCAGCGTTGAAGCGGGGGGCATTGTTACCTACACCTTC	CSVEAGGIVTYTF